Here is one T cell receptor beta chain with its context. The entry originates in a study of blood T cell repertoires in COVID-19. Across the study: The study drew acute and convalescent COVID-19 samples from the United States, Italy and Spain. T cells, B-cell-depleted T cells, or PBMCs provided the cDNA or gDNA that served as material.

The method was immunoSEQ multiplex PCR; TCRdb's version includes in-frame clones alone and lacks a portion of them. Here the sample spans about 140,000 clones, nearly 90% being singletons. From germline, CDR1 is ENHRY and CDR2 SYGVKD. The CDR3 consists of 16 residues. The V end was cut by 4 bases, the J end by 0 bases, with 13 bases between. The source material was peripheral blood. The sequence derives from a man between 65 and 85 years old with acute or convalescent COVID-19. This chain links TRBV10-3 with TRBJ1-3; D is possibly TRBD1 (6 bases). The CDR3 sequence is CAISGLAGVSGNTIYF. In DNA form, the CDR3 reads TGTGCCATCAGTGGACTCGCAGGGGTCTCTGGAAACACCATATATTTT.